The 27 T cell receptor beta chains presented below share a single source sample, sequenced in a study of T cell clonotyping in hematopoietic cell transplantation. Measured with immunoSEQ multiplex PCR; TCRdb has only the in-frame clones, and not every one. The sample lists 8,400 or so clones; about three fifths were seen once. The material was peripheral blood mononuclear cells, obtained 100 days after allogeneic stem cell transplant. The receptors were sampled from a male patient aged 55 to 69 who had an allogeneic stem cell transplant from an unrelated donor, so the T cells may come from the graft donor. Some clones in this sample may be carry-over from other donors' samples.

The V and J genes are TRBV13 and TRBJ2-2; a possible D gene is TRBD2 (6 bases). V was cut by 2 bases and J by 6 bases, with 16 bases left in between. CDR3 size: 16 residues. CDR1 and CDR2 (germline): PRHDT, FYEKMQ (reference sequence). In DNA form, the CDR3 reads TGTGCCAGCAGCTTATCCTGGGGGGATTCTGCCGGGGAGCTGTTTTTT. Translation gives CASSLSWGDSAGELFF.

For this clone: Its ends do not fully match the called genes, so a read error is possible. J is TRBJ2-1 and V is TRBV7-7; 7 bases are a match to TRBD1. Germline loops: CDR1 SSHAT, CDR2 FNYEAQ (reference sequence). CDR3 length: 14 amino acids. DNA of the CDR3: TGTGCTAGCAGCTTAGGGGGCGCGCGGGATGAGCAGTTCTTC. This translates into CASSLGGARDEQFF.

This clone was found a few times. The chain recombines TRBV2 with TRBJ1-2; D unresolved. The CDR3 sequence is 12 residues long. V was cut by 1 base and J by 6 bases, with 6 bases left in between. CDR1 is SNHLY and CDR2 is FYNNEI in the germline V gene. In nucleotides, the CDR3 is TGTGCCAGCAGTGAAGGGAGGGATGGCTACACCTTC. Translating it yields CASSEGRDGYTF.

The V and J genes are TRBV7-2 and TRBJ2-1; possibly TRBD1 or TRBD2 for D (6 bases each). The V gene's germline CDR1 is SGHTA and CDR2 FQGNSA. Trimming pared 2 bases from V and 3 bases from J, leaving 14 bases between. This CDR3 comprises 16 residues. The CDR3 DNA follows: TGTGCCAGCAGCTTAACGGCGGGACATCTCTACAATGAGCAGTTCTTC. Protein: CASSLTAGHLYNEQFF.

This clone was counted a few times. The rearrangement uses TRBV7-9 and TRBJ1-2; D unclear. Trimming removed 4 bases at V and 3 bases at J, with 9 bases between. The CDR3 is 13 residues long. Germline V CDR1 and CDR2: SEHNR, FQNEAQ (reference sequence). The DNA for the CDR3 is TGTGCCAGCAGCTCGACCTGGGACTATGGCTACACCTTC. This gives the protein CASSSTWDYGYTF.

This clone was seen a single time. The chain recombines TRBV10-1 with TRBJ2-1; 12 bases are shared with TRBD1. Trimming at V came to 0 bases and at J to 9 bases, leaving 9 bases not matched to a gene. Germline V CDR1 and CDR2: WNHNN, SYGVQD (reference sequence). This CDR3 region has 17 residues. CDR3 loop: CASSESTRGTGGGEQFF. CDR3 nucleotide sequence: TGCGCCAGCAGTGAGTCGACCCGAGGGACAGGGGGCGGTGAGCAGTTCTTC.

This clone came up once. The chain couples TRBV5-3 to TRBJ2-5; 10 positions agree with TRBD2. TRBV5-3 is reported as an ORF; its role is uncertain. CDR3 length equals 15 residues. V shed 5 bases and J 5 bases; nucleotides not matched to a gene: 9. CDR3 DNA: TGTGCCAGAAGTCGGAGCGGGAGGGCCCTGGAGACCCAGTACTTC. Amino acids: CARSRSGRALETQYF.

This clone was detected only a few times. The chain recombines TRBV28 with TRBJ2-7; 13 bases match TRBD2. Trimming took 8 bases from V and 4 from J; bases not matched to a gene: 26. There are 21 residues in the CDR3. Germline V gives CDR1 MDHEN, CDR2 SYDVKM. DNA of the CDR3: TGTGCCAGCCTCTACGGGGGACCCCGGCTGGGACTAGCGGGGCTAATTTACGAGCAGTACTTC. Translation gives CASLYGGPRLGLAGLIYEQYF.

The chain recombines TRBV2 with TRBJ1-2; D gene ambiguous. Per the germline V gene, CDR1 is SNHLY and CDR2 is FYNNEI. CDR3 length equals 11 residues. V was cut by 7 bases and J by 4 bases, with 7 bases left in between. The CDR3 region has the DNA TGTGCCAGCACCAGTGCCTATGGCTACACCTTC. The encoded protein is CASTSAYGYTF.

V and J are TRBV7-9 and TRBJ1-3, with D tentatively TRBD1 (6 bases). Germline CDR1 SEHNR, CDR2 FQNEAQ (reference sequence). The CDR3 is made up of 15 amino acids. V lost 5 bases to trimming and J lost 0 bases, with 11 bases between them. This CDR3 is CASSPGQISGNTIYF. CDR3 coding DNA: TGTGCCAGCAGCCCCGGACAGATCTCTGGAAACACCATATATTTT.

This chain joins TRBV7-9 and TRBJ2-7; D remains unclear. This CDR3 comprises 14 residues. Trimming stripped 0 bases from V and 2 bases from J, with 8 bases between. Germline values: CDR1 SEHNR, CDR2 FQNEAQ (reference sequence). DNA of the CDR3: TGTGCCAGCAGCTTAGCGAGACACCCCTACGAGCAGTACTTC. As protein: CASSLARHPYEQYF.

This clone was detected a few times. V and J are TRBV6-5 and TRBJ2-2; D gene uncertain. Trimming removed 8 bases from V and 2 bases from J, with 9 bases in between. This CDR3 has 13 residues. Per germline, CDR1 MNHEY and CDR2 SVGAGI. Here the CDR3 reads CASLDLNTGELFF. The CDR3 DNA follows: TGTGCCAGCCTGGACCTTAACACCGGGGAGCTGTTTTTT.

There are a few counts of this clone. The chain combines TRBV5-4 with TRBJ1-1; D gene uncertain. CDR1 and CDR2 from the germline V gene are SGHNT and YYREEE (reference sequence). V was shortened by 6 bases and J by 3 bases, with 6 bases between the two germline ends. The CDR3 is 11 residues long. In DNA form, the CDR3 reads TGTGCCAGCATAAAGGACACTGAAGCTTTCTTT. Translation gives CASIKDTEAFF.

This clone has just a few counts. J is TRBJ2-7 and V is TRBV30; D is undetermined. Looked up from germline, CDR1 is GTSNPN and CDR2 is SVGIG (reference sequence). The CDR3 is made up of 13 amino acids. Trimming cost V 2 bases and J 2 bases, with 10 bases left between them. The CDR3 is CAWSMKDTYEQYF. The CDR3 region has the DNA TGTGCCTGGAGTATGAAGGATACCTACGAGCAGTACTTC. The full variable domain, with the rest looked up from reference TRBV30 and TRBJ2-7, is SQTIHQWPATLVQPVGSPLSLECTVEGTSNPNLYWYRQAAGRGLQLLFYSVGIGQISSEVPQNLSASRPQDRQFILSSKKLLLSDSGFYLCAWSMKDTYEQYFGPGTRLTVT.

The gene calls are TRBV12-5 and TRBJ1-2; D gene uncertain. CDR3 length: 13 amino acids. V lost 6 bases to trimming and J lost 5 bases, with 13 bases between them. Germline CDR1 reads LGHNT; CDR2 reads FRNRAP. CDR3 sequence: CASGTHSGYGYTF. The CDR3 nucleotides are TGTGCTAGTGGGACCCATTCAGGATATGGCTACACCTTC.

The rearrangement links TRBV6-5 to TRBJ2-7; possible D gene TRBD1, 6 bases. The CDR3 length is 12 residues. The V end was cut by 6 bases, the J end by 4 bases, with 10 bases between. Germline V CDR1 and CDR2: MNHEY, SVGAGI. CDR3 sequence: CASSQGGYEQYF. The CDR3 region has the DNA TGTGCCAGCAGCCAAGGGGGATACGAGCAGTACTTC.

The chain has TRBV2 and TRBJ1-6, with D maybe TRBD1 (6 bases). The CDR3 is made up of 18 amino acids. The germline V gene encodes CDR1 SNHLY and CDR2 FYNNEI. The ends were cut back, 0 bases at V and 7 bases at J, with 19 bases in the middle. The CDR3 region is CASSEALLLGQGNSPLHF. CDR3 DNA: TGTGCCAGCAGTGAAGCGCTTCTCCTCGGGCAGGGGAATTCACCCCTCCACTTT.

In its sample, this clone is medium-sized. The V and J genes are TRBV6-1 and TRBJ2-2, with D uncertain. Trimming removed 8 bases at V and 2 bases at J, with 9 bases between. Germline CDR1 MNHNS, CDR2 SASEGT. CDR3 length: 13 amino acids. For the CDR3, the DNA is TGTGCCAGCCTGGACCTTAACACCGGGGAGCTGTTTTTT. Amino acid sequence: CASLDLNTGELFF.

In this sample, this clone is medium-sized. The chain links TRBV27 to TRBJ1-2; 7 positions match TRBD1. The germline V gene encodes CDR1 MNHEY and CDR2 SMNVEV (reference sequence). CDR3 length equals 14 residues. After removal of 6 bases from V and 4 bases from J, the junction contained 8 bases not matched to a gene. The CDR3 DNA follows: TGTGCCAGCAGATCGCACCAGGGGGGCTATGGCTACACCTTC. It yields the protein CASRSHQGGYGYTF.

This clone was detected a few times. V usage is TRBV29-1 and J usage is TRBJ2-7, with D tentatively TRBD1 or TRBD2 (5 bases each). The CDR3 covers 13 residues. Germline-derived CDR1 and CDR2 are SQVTM and ANQGSEA. V shed 5 bases and J shed 3 bases, with 14 bases lying between them. The CDR3 sequence: CSVCPAGSYEQYF. CDR3 in DNA: TGCAGCGTTTGCCCGGCAGGGAGCTACGAGCAGTACTTC.

The chain links TRBV9 to TRBJ2-7; TRBD2 matches at 10 bases. Germline CDR1 SGDLS, CDR2 YYNGEE. The junction had 6 bases not matched to a gene; V was cut back by 4 bases and J by 5 bases. The CDR3 has 14 amino acids. The chain's CDR3 is CASSSAGGLHEQYF. As DNA, the CDR3 is TGTGCCAGCAGCTCAGCGGGGGGGTTACACGAGCAGTACTTC.

For the CDR3, the DNA is TGTGCCAGCAGTTACGGGCCAGGGACAGTTGAGCAGTACTTC. Translating gives CASSYGPGTVEQYF. The V gene is TRBV6-7, the J gene TRBJ2-7; the match to TRBD1 covers 7 bases. TRBV6-7 is assigned to the ORF class and has an uncertain function. V lost 2 bases, J lost 7 bases, and 8 bases stayed unmatched. The CDR3 consists of 14 residues.

The V call is TRBV13, the J call TRBJ2-7, with D perhaps matching TRBD1 (5 bases). Trimming removed 0 bases at V and 3 bases at J, with 9 bases between. The germline V gene encodes CDR1 PRHDT and CDR2 FYEKMQ (reference sequence). The length of the CDR3 is 14 residues. The CDR3 sequence: CASSLGQGYYEQYF. In DNA, the CDR3 is TGTGCCAGCAGCTTAGGGCAGGGTTACTACGAGCAGTACTTC.

The chain recombines TRBV7-2 with TRBJ1-2; D not resolved. Germline V CDR1 and CDR2: SGHTA, FQGNSA. The germline V and J ends were trimmed by 2 bases and 4 bases, with 14 bases remaining between them. The CDR3 is 15 amino acids. CDR3 sequence (DNA): TGTGCCAGCAGCTTATCTGTCAGCTCCTTCTATGGCTACACCTTC. Translating gives CASSLSVSSFYGYTF.

This clone is a singleton in its sample. The V gene is TRBV5-4, the J gene TRBJ2-1; possible D gene TRBD1, 6 bases. CDR1 and CDR2 (germline): SGHNT, YYREEE (reference sequence). The CDR3 loop spans 16 amino acids. Trimming shortened V by 4 bases and J by 6 bases, and 20 bases separated the two germline ends. For the CDR3, the DNA is TGTGCCAGCAGCCATCCCTGGGACAATAAAGGCAATGAGCAGTTCTTC. Residues: CASSHPWDNKGNEQFF.

This chain joins TRBV9 and TRBJ2-3; no clear D. V lost 4 bases to trimming and J lost 6 bases, with 9 bases between them. This CDR3 spans 12 amino acids. Germline CDR1 is SGDLS and CDR2 is YYNGEE. CDR3 protein: CASSSRWDTQYF. The CDR3 DNA follows: TGTGCCAGCAGCAGCCGGTGGGATACGCAGTATTTT.

V is TRBV14 and J is TRBJ1-1; the D is unclear. CDR3 length: 14 residues. CDR1 SGHDN and CDR2 FVKESK come from the germline V gene. V dropped 1 base and J dropped 1 base, with 7 bases sitting between them. The CDR3: CASSQGPQNTEAFF. In DNA, the CDR3 is TGTGCCAGCAGCCAAGGTCCACAGAACACTGAAGCTTTCTTT.